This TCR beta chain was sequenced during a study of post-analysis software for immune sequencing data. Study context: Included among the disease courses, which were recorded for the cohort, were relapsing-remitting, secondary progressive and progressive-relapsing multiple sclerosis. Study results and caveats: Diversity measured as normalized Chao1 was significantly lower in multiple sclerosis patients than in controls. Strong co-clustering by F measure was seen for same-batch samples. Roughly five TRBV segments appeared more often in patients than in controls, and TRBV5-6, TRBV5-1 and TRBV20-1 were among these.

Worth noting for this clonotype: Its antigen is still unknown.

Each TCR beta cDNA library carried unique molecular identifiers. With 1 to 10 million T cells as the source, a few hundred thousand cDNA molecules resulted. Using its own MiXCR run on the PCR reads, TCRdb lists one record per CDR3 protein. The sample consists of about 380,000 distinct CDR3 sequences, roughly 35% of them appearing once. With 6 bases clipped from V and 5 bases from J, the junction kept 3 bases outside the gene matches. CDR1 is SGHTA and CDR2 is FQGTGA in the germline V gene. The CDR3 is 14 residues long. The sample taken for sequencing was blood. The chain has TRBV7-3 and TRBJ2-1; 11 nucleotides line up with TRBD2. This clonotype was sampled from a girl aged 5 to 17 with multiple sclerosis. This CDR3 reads CASSYSGGDNEQFF. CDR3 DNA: TGTGCCAGCAGTTATAGCGGGGGGGACAATGAGCAGTTCTTC.